A single sample gave rise to the 29 T cell receptor beta chains below, sequenced in a study of T cell responses to AZD1222 COVID-19 vaccine. The protocol was immunoSEQ multiplex PCR, while the TCRdb copy is restricted to in-frame clones and leaves out a portion. Seen here are roughly 140,000 clones, about nine tenths observed once, and the top ten hold about 3%. The sample consisted of peripheral blood, taken on day 0 of MenACWY control vaccination. The receptors shown here come from an adult in good health.

A single count supports this clone. The chain is built from TRBV7-3 and TRBJ2-5; TRBD2 matches at 16 bases. Germline V CDR1 and CDR2: SGHTA, FQGTGA. The CDR3 sequence is 15 residues long. With V trimmed by 5 bases and J by 5 bases, 2 bases remained unmatched. This CDR3 reads CASSLGLAGGETQYF. CDR3 sequence (DNA): TGTGCCAGCAGCCTGGGACTAGCGGGAGGGGAGACCCAGTACTTC.

This clone occurred once. The V call is TRBV30, the J call TRBJ1-5, with 9 bases fitting TRBD1. The CDR3 covers 12 residues. After removal of 5 bases from V and 7 bases from J, the junction contained 3 bases not matched to a gene. Germline V gene lookup returns CDR1 GTSNPN and CDR2 SVGIG (reference sequence). The CDR3 protein is CAWGQGMQPQHF. The CDR3 region has the DNA TGTGCCTGGGGACAGGGGATGCAGCCCCAGCATTTT.

The rearrangement links TRBV18 to TRBJ2-3; tentatively, D is TRBD1 (5 bases). The CDR3 is 12 residues long. The germline gives CDR1 KGHSH, CDR2 LQKENI. V was pared by 1 base and J by 9 bases, with 8 bases between. The CDR3 spells CASSPQGKTQYF. DNA for the CDR3: TGTGCCAGCTCACCACAGGGGAAAACGCAGTATTTT.

The chain employs TRBV19 and TRBJ1-2; D not certain. The CDR3 is made up of 13 amino acids. Per germline, CDR1 LNHDA and CDR2 SQIVND (reference sequence). Trimming took off 4 bases at V and 4 bases at J, with 10 bases between the two ends. The CDR3 sequence is CASSSKGGYGYTF. CDR3 DNA: TGTGCCAGTAGTAGCAAGGGTGGCTATGGCTACACCTTC.

This clone appeared a few times. The chain is built from TRBV4-1 and TRBJ1-4, with a tentative D call TRBD1 (5 bases). V dropped 0 bases and J dropped 8 bases, with 19 bases sitting between them. This CDR3 comprises 17 residues. Germline V gene sequence: CDR1 MGHRA, CDR2 YSYEKL. The CDR3 nucleotides are TGCGCCAGCAGCCAAGAGCGGAAGGTAAAGGGACGCGAAAAACTGTTTTTT. It translates to CASSQERKVKGREKLFF.

Regarding this clone: At one end, the junction sequence differs from germline, possibly due to a read error. The chain carries TRBV7-7 and TRBJ1-3; D remains unclear. CDR3 length equals 15 residues. Per germline, CDR1 SSHAT and CDR2 FNYEAQ (reference sequence). CDR3 region: CASSLEWGSGNTIYF. The CDR3, as DNA: TGTGCTAGCAGCTTAGAATGGGGCTCTGGAAACACCATATATTTT. The complete variable domain, with remaining parts taken from reference TRBV7-7 and TRBJ1-3, reads GAGVSQSPRYKVTKRGQDVTLRCDPISSHATLYWYQQALGQGPEFLTYFNYEAQPDKSGLPSDRFSAERPEGSISTLTIQRTEQRDSAMYRCASSLEWGSGNTIYFGEGSWLTVV.

The chain has TRBV7-9 and TRBJ2-2, with 7 bases lining up with TRBD2. Losses at the gene ends were 1 base for V and 1 base for J; bases not matched to a gene: 3. The CDR3 runs to 16 residues. The germline CDR1 and CDR2 sequences are SEHNR and FQNEAQ (reference sequence). The CDR3 is CASSLGGGRNTGELFF. DNA for the CDR3: TGTGCCAGCAGCTTAGGTGGCGGGAGGAACACCGGGGAGCTGTTTTTT.

The chain joins TRBV4-1 to TRBJ1-5; TRBD1 agrees at 9 bases. The CDR3 sequence is 16 residues long. With 2 bases clipped from V and 2 bases from J, the junction kept 4 bases outside the gene matches. The V gene's germline CDR1 is MGHRA and CDR2 YSYEKL. The CDR3 DNA sequence: TGCGCCAGCAGCCAACTGGACAGGGGTGGCAATCAGCCCCAGCATTTT. Its protein is CASSQLDRGGNQPQHF.

V is TRBV19 and J is TRBJ1-2; D call uncertain. Between the trimmed V and J ends, which lost 6 bases and 3 bases, there was a span of 5 bases. The CDR3 has 11 amino acids. Germline loops: CDR1 LNHDA, CDR2 SQIVND (reference sequence). CDR3 sequence reads: CASRSDYGYTF. In nucleotides, the CDR3 is TGTGCCAGTAGATCGGACTATGGCTACACCTTC.

The chain recombines TRBV18 with TRBJ1-1; a possible D gene is TRBD1 (5 bases). Between the trimmed V and J ends, which lost 2 bases and 12 bases, there was a span of 19 bases. CDR1 is KGHSH and CDR2 is LQKENI in the germline V gene. This CDR3 is built from 14 residues. The CDR3 sequence is CASSPEEGFRRTFF. DNA for the CDR3: TGTGCCAGCTCACCAGAGGAGGGGTTCCGTAGGACTTTCTTT.

The V gene is TRBV6-5, the J gene TRBJ1-5; D is ambiguous. V was cut by 2 bases and J by 3 bases, with 8 bases left in between. From germline, CDR1 is MNHEY and CDR2 SVGAGI. The CDR3 is made up of 14 amino acids. For the CDR3, the DNA is TGTGCCAGCAGTTACACCGGGATCAATCAGCCCCAGCATTTT. It codes for CASSYTGINQPQHF.

The chain has TRBV19 and TRBJ1-5, with D perhaps TRBD1 (6 bases). V lost 5 bases, J lost 2 bases, and 13 bases lay in between. The CDR3 loop spans 15 amino acids. The V gene's germline CDR1 is LNHDA and CDR2 SQIVND (reference sequence). The DNA for the CDR3 is TGTGCCAGTAGTGATGAGGGGGGACGCAATCAGCCCCAGCATTTT. Its protein is CASSDEGGRNQPQHF.

CDR3 protein: CASGAAGGTEAFF. CDR3 coding DNA: TGCGCCAGCGGAGCAGCAGGGGGCACTGAAGCTTTCTTT. The chain is built from TRBV5-1 and TRBJ1-1; 7 nucleotides match TRBD1. This CDR3 contains 13 residues. V was clipped by 7 bases and J by 4 bases; unmatched bases: 7. Germline V gives CDR1 SGHRS, CDR2 YFSETQ. Together with reference TRBV5-1 and TRBJ1-1, the CDR3 gives the full variable domain: KAGVTQTPRYLIKTRGQQVTLSCSPISGHRSVSWYQQTPGQGLQFLFEYFSETQRNKGNFPGRFSGRQFSNSRSEMNVSTLELGDSALYLCASGAAGGTEAFFGQGTRLTVV.

The chain carries TRBV7-2 and TRBJ2-1, with unresolved D. This CDR3 contains 13 residues. Trimming pared 5 bases from V and 3 bases from J, leaving 8 bases between. The germline gives CDR1 SGHTA, CDR2 FQGNSA. CDR3 sequence: CASSPGVYNEQFF. The CDR3 DNA follows: TGTGCCAGCAGCCCTGGGGTCTACAATGAGCAGTTCTTC.

This chain joins TRBV6-1 and TRBJ2-7, with D perhaps assigned TRBD1 or TRBD2 (5 bases each). The CDR3 totals 16 residues. In germline, CDR1 is MNHNS, CDR2 SASEGT. Trimming removed 4 bases at V and 2 bases at J, with 18 bases between. CDR3 sequence: CASSGVGAGKPYEQYF. DNA for the CDR3: TGTGCCAGCAGTGGGGTAGGGGCCGGGAAGCCCTACGAGCAGTACTTC.

The V call is TRBV4-1, the J call TRBJ1-2, with 9 bases lining up with TRBD1. Trimming took 5 bases from V and 8 from J; bases not matched to a gene: 12. The germline gives CDR1 MGHRA, CDR2 YSYEKL. The CDR3 is 15 amino acids. CDR3 bases: TGCGCCAGCAGCGCAGAACAGGGGGCACAAAGAGGCTACACCTTC. Its protein product is CASSAEQGAQRGYTF.

The chain joins TRBV3-1 (or the pseudogene TRBV3-2) to TRBJ1-1; TRBD1 agrees at 11 bases. Looked up from germline, CDR1 is LGHDT and CDR2 is YNNKEL (reference sequence). The CDR3 contains 15 residues. Unmatched junction bases numbered 4, after V lost 6 bases and J lost 1 base. CDR3 protein: CASSKGQGANTEAFF. CDR3 in DNA: TGTGCCAGCAGTAAAGGACAGGGGGCGAACACTGAAGCTTTCTTT.

This chain joins TRBV9 and TRBJ2-3; D gene unclear. Germline assignment: CDR1 SGDLS and CDR2 YYNGEE. This CDR3 contains 13 residues. Trimming took 3 bases from V and 5 from J, leaving 10 bases between them. CDR3 region: CASSAPAGDTQYF. The CDR3 DNA reads TGTGCCAGCAGCGCCCCAGCTGGAGATACGCAGTATTTT.

The chain uses TRBV30 and TRBJ1-6; 8 bases are shared with TRBD1. V lost 0 bases, J lost 10 bases, and 5 bases stayed unmatched. Germline loops: CDR1 GTSNPN, CDR2 SVGIG (reference sequence). CDR3 size: 14 residues. The CDR3 reads CAWSVRTGGSPLHF. The CDR3 coding sequence is TGTGCCTGGAGTGTACGTACAGGGGGATCACCCCTCCACTTT.

The V gene is TRBV4-1, the J gene TRBJ2-7; 8 bases are a match to TRBD2. The germline V gene encodes CDR1 MGHRA and CDR2 YSYEKL. The J segment lost 5 bases and the V segment lost 0 bases, leaving 12 bases of the junction unmatched. This CDR3 is built from 17 residues. CDR3 sequence reads: CASSQEITGTRSHEQYF. CDR3 bases: TGCGCCAGCAGCCAAGAGATTACCGGGACTAGGTCCCACGAGCAGTACTTC.

The rearrangement joins TRBV5-1 to TRBJ1-2; 7 bases are a match to TRBD1. After removal of 0 bases from V and 2 bases from J, the junction contained 1 base not matched to a gene. The germline CDR1 and CDR2 sequences are SGHRS and YFSETQ. CDR3 length equals 14 residues. CDR3 sequence: CASSLATGNYGYTF. The DNA of the CDR3 is TGCGCCAGCAGCTTGGCGACAGGGAACTATGGCTACACCTTC.

The rearrangement joins TRBV19 to TRBJ1-2; D may be TRBD1 (5 bases). Germline V gene data show CDR1 as LNHDA and CDR2 as SQIVND (reference sequence). With 3 bases removed from V and 1 base from J, the gap between germline ends came to 9 bases. The CDR3 has 14 residues. In DNA, the CDR3 is TGTGCCAGTAGTATCGACAGACTTAACTATGGCTACACCTTC. It specifies CASSIDRLNYGYTF.

The chain links TRBV4-1 to TRBJ1-1; the match to TRBD1 covers 8 bases. The CDR3 has 14 amino acids. The V gene's germline CDR1 is MGHRA and CDR2 YSYEKL. J lost 0 bases, V lost 4 bases, and 1 base had no gene match. The CDR3 here is CASSPDRVNTEAFF. For the CDR3, the DNA is TGCGCCAGCAGCCCGGACAGGGTGAACACTGAAGCTTTCTTT.

The gene calls are TRBV30 and TRBJ1-1; 9 bases map to TRBD1. Germline V gene lookup returns CDR1 GTSNPN and CDR2 SVGIG (reference sequence). CDR3 length: 15 residues. V shed 2 bases and J 3 bases; nucleotides not matched to a gene: 7. The chain's CDR3 is CAWSPLQGADTEAFF. CDR3 sequence (DNA): TGTGCCTGGAGTCCCCTACAGGGGGCGGACACTGAAGCTTTCTTT.

The V and J genes are TRBV28 and TRBJ1-3; no definite D call. The CDR3 is made up of 13 amino acids. From germline, CDR1 is MDHEN and CDR2 SYDVKM. The germline V and J ends were trimmed by 7 bases and 0 bases, with 7 bases remaining between them. This CDR3 reads CASNVPSGNTIYF. The CDR3 bases are TGTGCCAGCAACGTGCCCTCTGGAAACACCATATATTTT. The full variable domain, completed using reference TRBV28 and TRBJ1-3, is DVKVTQSSRYLVKRTGEKVFLECVQDMDHENMFWYRQDPGLGLRLIYFSYDVKMKEKGDIPEGYSVSREKKERFSLILESASTNQTSMYLCASNVPSGNTIYFGEGSWLTVV.

The chain recombines TRBV6-4 with TRBJ2-1; D call uncertain. Trimming took 2 bases from V and 7 from J, leaving 15 bases between them. Looked up from germline, CDR1 is MRHNA and CDR2 is SNTAGT. This CDR3 region has 15 residues. The CDR3 loop is CASSDDTKYRNEQFF. DNA for the CDR3: TGTGCCAGCAGTGACGACACGAAATACCGGAATGAGCAGTTCTTC.

The rearrangement joins TRBV19 to TRBJ1-4; D ambiguous. The germline V and J ends were trimmed by 7 bases and 8 bases, with 14 bases remaining between them. The CDR3 sequence is 13 residues long. The germline V gene has CDR1 LNHDA and CDR2 SQIVND (reference sequence). In DNA form, the CDR3 reads TGTGCCAGTACGGAACGGCTAGGGGAAAAACTGTTTTTT. It translates to CASTERLGEKLFF.

The gene calls are TRBV9 and TRBJ2-5; 7 bases line up with TRBD1. The V segment lost 0 bases and the J segment 4 bases; nucleotides outside the gene matches: 6. In germline, CDR1 is SGDLS, CDR2 YYNGEE. The CDR3 consists of 15 residues. The CDR3 sequence: CASSVATGAVETQYF. The CDR3 nucleotides are TGTGCCAGCAGCGTAGCTACAGGGGCAGTAGAGACCCAGTACTTC.

The rearrangement uses TRBV27 and TRBJ2-7; D could derive from TRBD1 or TRBD2 (5 bases each). The germline V gene has CDR1 MNHEY and CDR2 SMNVEV (reference sequence). The CDR3 length is 12 residues. V lost 5 bases and J lost 9, with 14 bases in between. The CDR3 here is CASSRGDTRQYF. CDR3 nucleotides: TGTGCCAGCAGTAGAGGGGATACGCGGCAGTACTTC.